Listed below are T cell receptor beta chains from one sample, sequenced in a study of cytomegalovirus exposure and HLA in healthy donors. This table comes from immunoSEQ multiplex PCR, and its TCRdb copy is limited to in-frame clones, with some not included. The data hold around 160,000 clones, with about four fifths observed a single time. Material for sequencing was PBMCs. The receptors originated from a male donor in good health and CMV-seropositive. The CDR3 runs from the conserved cysteine through the conserved F or W. D genes are given only for firm matches. Rows give clone size only sometimes, using once, few, many, or a class for an expanded clone.

V gene	clone size	D gene	J gene	CDR3 protein	CDR3 DNA
TRBV5-1	NA	NA	TRBJ2-5	CASSLVGGSQETQYF	TGCGCCAGCAGCTTGGTTGGGGGGAGCCAAGAGACCCAGTACTTC
TRBV6-1	NA	NA	TRBJ1-4	CASSGGWGDEKLFF	TGTGCCAGCAGTGGAGGATGGGGGGATGAAAAACTGTTTTTT
TRBV9	NA	NA	TRBJ1-6	CASSAPNNSPLHF	TGTGCCAGCAGCGCCCCTAATAATTCACCCCTCCACTTT
TRBV18	NA	NA	TRBJ1-2	CASSPADRFYGYTF	TGTGCCAGCTCACCGGCGGACAGATTTTATGGCTACACCTTC
TRBV7-9	NA	NA	TRBJ1-1	CASSQDWSNEAFF	TGTGCCAGCAGCCAAGATTGGAGTAATGAAGCTTTCTTT
TRBV9	NA	TRBD1	TRBJ2-1	CASSGEGQGRNEQFF	TGTGCCAGCAGCGGAGAAGGACAGGGGAGAAATGAGCAGTTCTTC
TRBV15	NA	NA	TRBJ1-1	CATSRDQGYTEAFF	TGTGCCACCAGCAGAGACCAGGGGTACACTGAAGCTTTCTTT
TRBV6-1	NA	TRBD2	TRBJ2-7	CASDHQRDGIYEQYF	TGTGCCAGCGACCATCAGCGGGACGGAATCTACGAGCAGTACTTC
TRBV2	NA	NA	TRBJ2-3	CASDRGLSRGDTQYF	TGTGCCAGCGATAGAGGACTGTCCCGGGGAGATACGCAGTATTTT
TRBV23-1	NA	TRBD1	TRBJ1-6	CASRTGSESPLHF	TGCGCCAGCCGGACAGGGTCGGAATCACCCCTCCACTTT
TRBV4-1	once	NA	TRBJ1-2	CASSQVQGSHYGYTF	TGCGCCAGCAGCCAAGTACAGGGAAGCCACTATGGCTACACCTTC
TRBV9	once	TRBD1	TRBJ2-2	CASSADRGWTGELFF	TGTGCCAGCAGCGCCGACAGGGGTTGGACCGGGGAGCTGTTTTTT
TRBV6-5	NA	TRBD1	TRBJ1-5	CASSSDRGGGQPQHF	TGTGCCAGCAGTTCCGACAGGGGAGGGGGCCAGCCCCAGCATTTT
TRBV5-4	NA	NA	TRBJ1-1	CASSLKGVGTEAFF	TGTGCCAGCAGCTTGAAGGGGGTGGGCACTGAAGCTTTCTTT
TRBV28	once	TRBD1	TRBJ2-7	CASSHPPTGVINEQYF	TGTGCCAGCAGTCATCCCCCGACAGGGGTTATCAACGAGCAGTACTTC
TRBV19	few	TRBD1	TRBJ2-2	CASRGRGTGELFF	TGTGCCAGTAGGGGCAGGGGGACCGGGGAGCTGTTTTTT
TRBV9	NA	TRBD1	TRBJ1-1	CASSVGSGGGGTEAFF	TGTGCCAGCAGCGTAGGGTCAGGGGGCGGGGGCACTGAAGCTTTCTTT
TRBV7-2	NA	NA	TRBJ1-4	CASSHDSSNEKLFF	TGTGCCAGCAGCCACGACAGTTCTAATGAAAAACTGTTTTTT
TRBV12-5	NA	NA	TRBJ2-1	CASGLARDSAERARREQFF	TGTGCTAGTGGTTTGGCTAGGGACAGTGCGGAGCGGGCCCGGAGGGAGCAGTTCTTC
TRBV11-2	NA	NA	TRBJ1-3	CASSSRRGSRSGNTIYF	TGTGCCAGCAGCTCCCGACGAGGTTCTCGTTCGGGAAACACCATATATTTT
TRBV29-1	NA	NA	TRBJ1-3	CSATSGSLSGNTIYF	TGCAGCGCCACCTCAGGATCTCTCTCTGGAAACACCATATATTTT
TRBV2	NA	NA	TRBJ2-4	CASRQEQGAKNIQYF	TGTGCCAGCAGACAAGAGCAGGGGGCCAAAAACATTCAGTACTTC
TRBV7-9	NA	TRBD2	TRBJ2-3	CASSFGGGSTDTQYF	TGTGCCAGCAGCTTTGGCGGGGGTAGCACAGATACGCAGTATTTT
TRBV10-3	NA	TRBD1	TRBJ1-5	CAISEKKTGLGQPQHF	TGTGCCATCAGTGAAAAGAAGACAGGGCTCGGTCAGCCCCAGCATTTT
TRBV5-4	NA	NA	TRBJ2-2	CASSLADSGELFF	TGTGCCAGCAGCTTGGCCGACTCCGGGGAGCTGTTTTTT
TRBV27	NA	NA	TRBJ1-1	CASSFRGHTEAFF	TGTGCCAGCAGTTTCAGAGGGCACACTGAAGCTTTCTTT
TRBV5-1	NA	TRBD2	TRBJ2-1	CASILLSGSYNEQFF	TGCGCCAGCATTTTACTAAGCGGGAGCTACAATGAGCAGTTCTTC
TRBV9	NA	TRBD2	TRBJ2-5	CASSGGAGGQETQYF	TGTGCCAGCAGCGGGGGGGCGGGAGGGCAAGAGACCCAGTACTTC
TRBV11-2	NA	TRBD2	TRBJ2-7	CASSLGGVSGRRNEQYF	TGTGCCAGCAGCTTAGGGGGGGTTAGCGGGAGGAGGAACGAGCAGTACTTC
TRBV29-1	NA	NA	TRBJ1-6	CSVRSGGDSPLHF	TGCAGCGTTCGGAGCGGGGGGGATTCACCCCTCCACTTT
TRBV29-1	NA	NA	TRBJ1-1	CSVGRTEAFF	TGCAGCGTTGGCAGGACTGAAGCTTTCTTT
TRBV6-1	NA	NA	TRBJ2-2	CASKLNTGELFF	TGTGCCAGCAAACTGAACACCGGGGAGCTGTTTTTT
TRBV5-1	NA	NA	TRBJ2-7	CASSLGAASYEQYF	TGCGCCAGCAGCTTGGGCGCGGCCTCCTACGAGCAGTACTTC
TRBV28	NA	TRBD1	TRBJ1-3	CASSPSGTGYGNTIYF	TGTGCCAGCAGTCCCTCCGGGACAGGGTACGGAAACACCATATATTTT
TRBV6-6	NA	TRBD1	TRBJ1-6	CASKPGQGSPLHF	TGTGCCAGCAAACCGGGACAGGGATCACCCCTCCACTTT
TRBV2	NA	NA	TRBJ1-3	CASTPGGAESGNTIYF	TGTGCCAGCACCCCGGGCGGGGCAGAGTCTGGAAACACCATATATTTT
TRBV6-5	NA	NA	TRBJ2-6	CASSYGSGANGLTF	TGTGCCAGCAGTTACGGGTCTGGGGCCAACGGCCTGACTTTC
TRBV5-1	NA	NA	TRBJ1-6	CASSPRPAGGDSPLHF	TGCGCCAGCAGCCCACGCCCGGCGGGTGGGGATTCACCCCTCCACTTT
TRBV4-1	NA	TRBD2	TRBJ2-3	CASSRGLAGVDTQYF	TGCGCCAGCAGCCGCGGACTAGCGGGGGTTGATACGCAGTATTTT
TRBV7-2	NA	TRBD2	TRBJ2-7	CASSSGLAGAYEQYF	TGTGCCAGCAGCTCCGGACTAGCGGGAGCCTACGAGCAGTACTTC
TRBV30	NA	NA	TRBJ1-1	CAWSAGDTEAFF	TGTGCCTGGAGTGCAGGGGACACTGAAGCTTTCTTT